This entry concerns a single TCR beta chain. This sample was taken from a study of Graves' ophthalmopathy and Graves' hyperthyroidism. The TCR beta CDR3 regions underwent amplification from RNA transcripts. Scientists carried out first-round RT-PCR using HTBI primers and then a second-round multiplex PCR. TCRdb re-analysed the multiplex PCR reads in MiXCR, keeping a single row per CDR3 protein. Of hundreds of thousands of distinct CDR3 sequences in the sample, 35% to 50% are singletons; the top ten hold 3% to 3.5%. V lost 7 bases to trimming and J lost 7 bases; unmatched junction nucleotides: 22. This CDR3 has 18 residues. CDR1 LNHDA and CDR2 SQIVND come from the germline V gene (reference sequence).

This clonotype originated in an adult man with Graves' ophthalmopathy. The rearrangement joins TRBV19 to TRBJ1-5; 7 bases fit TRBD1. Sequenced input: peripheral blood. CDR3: CASTIRDSFVGAGQPQHF. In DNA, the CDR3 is TGTGCCAGTACCATCCGGGACAGCTTCGTGGGAGCGGGGCAGCCCCAGCATTTT.